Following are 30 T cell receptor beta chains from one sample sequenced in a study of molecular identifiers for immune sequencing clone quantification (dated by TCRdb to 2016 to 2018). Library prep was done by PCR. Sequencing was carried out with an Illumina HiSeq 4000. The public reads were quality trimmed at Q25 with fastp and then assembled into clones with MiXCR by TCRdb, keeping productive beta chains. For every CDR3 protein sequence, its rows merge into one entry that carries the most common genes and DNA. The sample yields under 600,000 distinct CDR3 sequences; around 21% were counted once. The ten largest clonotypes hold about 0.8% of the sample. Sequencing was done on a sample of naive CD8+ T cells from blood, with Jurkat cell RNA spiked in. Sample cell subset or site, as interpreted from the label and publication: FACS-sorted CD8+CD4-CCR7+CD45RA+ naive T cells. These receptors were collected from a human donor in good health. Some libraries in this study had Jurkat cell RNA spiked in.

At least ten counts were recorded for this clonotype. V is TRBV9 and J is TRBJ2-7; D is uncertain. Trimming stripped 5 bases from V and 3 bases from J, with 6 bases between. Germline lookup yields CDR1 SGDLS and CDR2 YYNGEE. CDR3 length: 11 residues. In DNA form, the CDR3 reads TGTGCCAGCAGTGCAGGCTACGAGCAGTACTTC. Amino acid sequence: CASSAGYEQYF.

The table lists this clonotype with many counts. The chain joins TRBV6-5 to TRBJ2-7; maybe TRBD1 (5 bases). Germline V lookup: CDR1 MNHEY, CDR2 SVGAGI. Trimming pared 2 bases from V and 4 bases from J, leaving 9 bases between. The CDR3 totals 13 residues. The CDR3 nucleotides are TGTGCCAGCAGTTACGAGGCAGGGTACGAGCAGTACTTC. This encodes CASSYEAGYEQYF.

The CDR3 bases are TGTGCCAGCAGTGAAGCATTGAAGGGCGAAGCTTTCTTT. Translated, it gives CASSEALKGEAFF. J is TRBJ1-1 and V is TRBV2; the D is unclear. The CDR3 consists of 13 residues. V was pared by 0 bases and J by 8 bases, with 10 bases between. Germline loops: CDR1 SNHLY, CDR2 FYNNEI.

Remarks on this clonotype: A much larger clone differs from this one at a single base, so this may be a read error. CDR3 residues: CASSQETSGYEQYF. CDR3 DNA: TGCGCCAGCAGCCAAGAGACTAGCGGGTACGAGCAGTACTTC. The chain combines TRBV4-1 with TRBJ2-7; TRBD2 matches 10 bases. Germline loops: CDR1 MGHRA, CDR2 YSYEKL. Trimming took 0 bases from V and 4 from J; bases not matched to a gene: 0. The CDR3 covers 14 residues.

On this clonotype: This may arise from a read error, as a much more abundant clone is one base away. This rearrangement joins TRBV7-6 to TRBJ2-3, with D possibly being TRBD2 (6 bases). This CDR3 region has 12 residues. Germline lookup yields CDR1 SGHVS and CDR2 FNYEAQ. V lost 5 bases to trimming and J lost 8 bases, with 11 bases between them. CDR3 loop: CASSRDGGTQYF. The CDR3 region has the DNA TGTGCCAGCAGCCGAGACGGGGGTACGCAGTATTTT.

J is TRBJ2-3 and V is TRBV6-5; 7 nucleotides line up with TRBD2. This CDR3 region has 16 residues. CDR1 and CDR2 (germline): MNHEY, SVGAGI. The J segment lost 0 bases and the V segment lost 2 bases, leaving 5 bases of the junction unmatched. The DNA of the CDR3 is TGTGCCAGCAGTTACGGGTCTAGCGGTAGCACAGATACGCAGTATTTT. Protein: CASSYGSSGSTDTQYF.

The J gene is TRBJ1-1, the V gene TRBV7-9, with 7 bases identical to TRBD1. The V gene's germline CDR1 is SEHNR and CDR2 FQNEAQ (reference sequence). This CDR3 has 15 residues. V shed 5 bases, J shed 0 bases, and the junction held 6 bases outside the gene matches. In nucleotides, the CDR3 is TGTGCCAGCAGCCAAGGGGGCAGAATGAACACTGAAGCTTTCTTT. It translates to CASSQGGRMNTEAFF.

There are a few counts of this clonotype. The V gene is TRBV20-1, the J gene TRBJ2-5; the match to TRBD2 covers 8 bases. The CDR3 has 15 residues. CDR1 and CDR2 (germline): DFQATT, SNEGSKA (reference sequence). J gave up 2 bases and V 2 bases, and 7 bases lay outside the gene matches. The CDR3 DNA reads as TGCAGTGCTAGACCTCCGGGACTAGGACAAGAGACCCAGTACTTC. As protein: CSARPPGLGQETQYF.

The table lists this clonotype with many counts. As DNA, the CDR3 is TGTGCCAGCAGCCAAGGTTGGGGACTAGCGGGAGAGCGGCTCACAGATACGCAGTATTTT. It is translated as CASSQGWGLAGERLTDTQYF. The chain employs TRBV14 and TRBJ2-3, with 14 bases identical to TRBD2. The CDR3 is 20 residues long. Looked up from germline, CDR1 is SGHDN and CDR2 is FVKESK. The junction had 11 bases not matched to a gene; V was cut back by 1 base and J by 2 bases.

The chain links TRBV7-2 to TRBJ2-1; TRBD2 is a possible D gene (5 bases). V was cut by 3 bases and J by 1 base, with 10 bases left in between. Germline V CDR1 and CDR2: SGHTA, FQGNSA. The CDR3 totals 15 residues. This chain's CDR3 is CASSLREGSYNEQFF. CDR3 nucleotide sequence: TGTGCCAGCAGCTTGAGGGAAGGGTCCTACAATGAGCAGTTCTTC.

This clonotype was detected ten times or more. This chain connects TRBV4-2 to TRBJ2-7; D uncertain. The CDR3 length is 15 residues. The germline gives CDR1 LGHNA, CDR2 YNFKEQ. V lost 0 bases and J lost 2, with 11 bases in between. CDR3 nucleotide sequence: TGTGCCAGCAGCCAAGACCGAGGAGCAACCTACGAGCAGTACTTC. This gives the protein CASSQDRGATYEQYF.

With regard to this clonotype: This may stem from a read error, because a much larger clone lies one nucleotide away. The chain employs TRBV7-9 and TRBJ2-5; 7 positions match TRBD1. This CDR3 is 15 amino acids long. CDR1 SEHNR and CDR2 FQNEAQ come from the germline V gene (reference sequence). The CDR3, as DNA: TGTGCCGGCAGCTCACGGCGACAGGGATTAGAGACCCAGTACTTC. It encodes CAGSSRRQGLETQYF.

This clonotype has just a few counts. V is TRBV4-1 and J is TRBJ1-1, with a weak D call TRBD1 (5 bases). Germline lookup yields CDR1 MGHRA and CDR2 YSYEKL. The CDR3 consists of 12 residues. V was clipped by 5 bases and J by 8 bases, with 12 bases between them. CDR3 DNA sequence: TGCGCCAGCAGCGACCGGGACGGAGAAGCTTTCTTT. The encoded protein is CASSDRDGEAFF.

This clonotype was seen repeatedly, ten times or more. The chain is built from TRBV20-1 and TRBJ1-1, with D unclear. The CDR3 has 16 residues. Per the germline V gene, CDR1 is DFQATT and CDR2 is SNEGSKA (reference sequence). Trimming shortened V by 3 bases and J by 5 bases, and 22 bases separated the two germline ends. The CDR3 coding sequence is TGCAGTGCTAGCGAAGGAACCCGCGGGTTCCGGACTGAAGCTTTCTTT. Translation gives CSASEGTRGFRTEAFF.

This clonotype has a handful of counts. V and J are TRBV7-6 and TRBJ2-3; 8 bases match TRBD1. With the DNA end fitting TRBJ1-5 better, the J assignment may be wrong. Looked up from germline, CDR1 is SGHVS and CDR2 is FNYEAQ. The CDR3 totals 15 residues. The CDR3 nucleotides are TGTGCCAGCAGCTTTGGCCAGGGGGCGTCAGATACGCAGCATTTT. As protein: CASSFGQGASDTQHF.

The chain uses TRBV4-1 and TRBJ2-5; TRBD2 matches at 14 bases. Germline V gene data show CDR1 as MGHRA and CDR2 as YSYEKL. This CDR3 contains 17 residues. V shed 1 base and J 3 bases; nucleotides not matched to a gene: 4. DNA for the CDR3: TGCGCCAGCAGCCAAGGACTAGCGGGAGGGCCGGAAGAGACCCAGTACTTC. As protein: CASSQGLAGGPEETQYF.

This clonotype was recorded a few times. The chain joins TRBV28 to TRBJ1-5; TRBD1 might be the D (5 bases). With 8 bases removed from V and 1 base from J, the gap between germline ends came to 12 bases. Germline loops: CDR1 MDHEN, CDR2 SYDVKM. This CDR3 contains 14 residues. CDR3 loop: CASGWEGSNQPQHF. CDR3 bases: TGTGCCAGCGGATGGGAGGGGAGCAATCAGCCCCAGCATTTT.

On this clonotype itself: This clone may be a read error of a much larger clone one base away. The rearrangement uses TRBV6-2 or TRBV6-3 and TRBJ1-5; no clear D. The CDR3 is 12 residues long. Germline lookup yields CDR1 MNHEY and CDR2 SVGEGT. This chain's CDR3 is CASNYSAQPQHF. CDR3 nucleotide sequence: TGTGCCAGCAATTACTCAGCTCAGCCCCAGCATTTT.

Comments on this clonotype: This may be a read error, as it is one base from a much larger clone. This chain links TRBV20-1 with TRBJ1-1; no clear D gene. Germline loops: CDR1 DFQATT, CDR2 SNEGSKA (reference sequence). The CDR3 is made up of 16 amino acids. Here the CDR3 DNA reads TGCGGTGCTAGAGCCCCTAGTGTAGGGATGAACACTGAAGCTTTCTTT. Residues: CGARAPSVGMNTEAFF.

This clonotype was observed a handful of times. CDR3 DNA sequence: TGTGCCACCAGCAGAGATGGGACAGGAAGTCTCAAGCCCCAGCATTTT. Its protein is CATSRDGTGSLKPQHF. This chain connects TRBV15 to TRBJ1-5; 8 bases agree with TRBD1. V lost 0 bases to trimming and J lost 8 bases; unmatched junction nucleotides: 9. Germline values: CDR1 LNHNV, CDR2 YYDKDF (reference sequence). CDR3 length equals 16 residues.

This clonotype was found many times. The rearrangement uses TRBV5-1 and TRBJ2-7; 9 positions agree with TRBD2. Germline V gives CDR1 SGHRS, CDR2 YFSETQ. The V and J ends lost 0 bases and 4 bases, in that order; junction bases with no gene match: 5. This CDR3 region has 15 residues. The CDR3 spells CASSLEIAGAYEQYF. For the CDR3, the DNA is TGCGCCAGCAGCTTGGAAATAGCGGGGGCTTACGAGCAGTACTTC. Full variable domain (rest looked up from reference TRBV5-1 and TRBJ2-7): KAGVTQTPRYLIKTRGQQVTLSCSPISGHRSVSWYQQTPGQGLQFLFEYFSETQRNKGNFPGRFSGRQFSNSRSEMNVSTLELGDSALYLCASSLEIAGAYEQYFGPGTRLTVT.

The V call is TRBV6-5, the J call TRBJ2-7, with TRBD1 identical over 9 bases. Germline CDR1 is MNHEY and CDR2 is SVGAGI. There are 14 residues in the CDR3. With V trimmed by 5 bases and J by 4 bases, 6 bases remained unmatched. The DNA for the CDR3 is TGTGCCAGCAGTAAACAGGGGGCGTTTTACGAGCAGTACTTC. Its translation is CASSKQGAFYEQYF.

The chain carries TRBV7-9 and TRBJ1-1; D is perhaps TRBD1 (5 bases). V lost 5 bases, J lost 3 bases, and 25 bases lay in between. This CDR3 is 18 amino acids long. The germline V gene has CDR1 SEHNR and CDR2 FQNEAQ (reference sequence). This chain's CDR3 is CASSPAGGIGFLDTEAFF. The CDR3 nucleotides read TGTGCCAGCAGCCCGGCTGGGGGGATCGGTTTTTTGGACACTGAAGCTTTCTTT. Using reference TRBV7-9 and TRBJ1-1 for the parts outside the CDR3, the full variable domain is DTGVSQNPRHKITKRGQNVTFRCDPISEHNRLYWYRQTLGQGPEFLTYFQNEAQLEKSRLLSDRFSAERPKGSFSTLEIQRTEQGDSAMYLCASSPAGGIGFLDTEAFFGQGTRLTVV.

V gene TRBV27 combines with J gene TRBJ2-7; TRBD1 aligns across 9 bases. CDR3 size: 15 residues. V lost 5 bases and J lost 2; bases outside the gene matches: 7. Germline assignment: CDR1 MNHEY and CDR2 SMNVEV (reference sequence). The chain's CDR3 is CASSPQTGGAYEQYF. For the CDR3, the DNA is TGTGCCAGCAGTCCTCAGACAGGGGGGGCCTACGAGCAGTACTTC.

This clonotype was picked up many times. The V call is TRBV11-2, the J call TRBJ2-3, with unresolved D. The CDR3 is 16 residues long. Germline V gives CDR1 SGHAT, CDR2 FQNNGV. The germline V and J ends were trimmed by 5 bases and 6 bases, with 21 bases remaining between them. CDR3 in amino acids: CASSKRLGMVYDTQYF. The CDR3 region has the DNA TGTGCCAGCAGCAAAAGATTGGGGATGGTTTATGATACGCAGTATTTT.

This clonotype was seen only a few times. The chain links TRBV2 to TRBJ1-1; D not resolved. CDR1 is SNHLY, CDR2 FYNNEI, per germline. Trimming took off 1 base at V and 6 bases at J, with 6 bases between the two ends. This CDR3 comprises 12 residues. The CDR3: CASSEGSPEAFF. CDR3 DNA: TGTGCCAGCAGTGAAGGTAGTCCTGAAGCTTTCTTT.

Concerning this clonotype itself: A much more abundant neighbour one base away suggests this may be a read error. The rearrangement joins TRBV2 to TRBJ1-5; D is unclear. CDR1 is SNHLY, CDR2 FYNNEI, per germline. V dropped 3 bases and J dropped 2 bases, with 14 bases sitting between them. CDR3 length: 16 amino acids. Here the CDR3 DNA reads TGTGCCAGCAGTGAGATAGGAGAAGAGGGCAATCAGCCCCAGCATTTT. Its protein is CASSEIGEEGNQPQHF.

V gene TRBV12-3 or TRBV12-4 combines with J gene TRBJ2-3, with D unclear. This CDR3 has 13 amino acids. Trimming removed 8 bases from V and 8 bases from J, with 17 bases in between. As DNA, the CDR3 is TGTGCCAGCGGTCCCTGGATTTGGGGTACGCAGTATTTT. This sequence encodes CASGPWIWGTQYF.

This chain's CDR3 is CSADMTSVDEQFF. DNA for the CDR3: TGCAGTGCTGACATGACTAGCGTCGATGAGCAGTTCTTC. The rearrangement links TRBV20-1 to TRBJ2-1, with 8 bases identical to TRBD2. The germline V gene has CDR1 DFQATT and CDR2 SNEGSKA (reference sequence). After removal of 5 bases from V and 8 bases from J, the junction contained 8 bases not matched to a gene. This CDR3 region has 13 residues.

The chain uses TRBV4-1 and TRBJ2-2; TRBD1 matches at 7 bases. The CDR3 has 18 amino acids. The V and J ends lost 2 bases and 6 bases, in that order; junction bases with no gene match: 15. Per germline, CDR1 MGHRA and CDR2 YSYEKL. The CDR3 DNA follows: TGCGCCAGCAGCCAAACCTGGACCCCACAGGGGTTCGCCGGGGAGCTGTTTTTT. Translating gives CASSQTWTPQGFAGELFF.